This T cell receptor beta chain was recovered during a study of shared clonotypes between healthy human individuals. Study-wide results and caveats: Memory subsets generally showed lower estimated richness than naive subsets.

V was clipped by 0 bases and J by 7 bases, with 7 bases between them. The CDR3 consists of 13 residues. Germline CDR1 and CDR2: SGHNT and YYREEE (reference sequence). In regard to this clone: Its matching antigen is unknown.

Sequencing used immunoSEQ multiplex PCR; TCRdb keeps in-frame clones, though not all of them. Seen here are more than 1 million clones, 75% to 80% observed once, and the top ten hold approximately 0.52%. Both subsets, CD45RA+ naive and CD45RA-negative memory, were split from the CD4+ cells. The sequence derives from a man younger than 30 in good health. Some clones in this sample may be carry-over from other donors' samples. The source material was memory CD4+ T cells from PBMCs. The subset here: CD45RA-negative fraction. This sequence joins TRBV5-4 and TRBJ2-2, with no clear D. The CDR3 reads CASSLVTGGELFF. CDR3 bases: TGTGCCAGCAGCTTGGTGACGGGCGGGGAGCTGTTTTTT.